The present entry profiles one TCR beta chain with its context. Its recognized antigen is unknown. Base qualities are not provided; no much larger clone lies one nucleotide away. V gives up 1 base and J gives up 6 bases, and the segment between their germline ends measures 13 bases. Taken from cysteine to phenylalanine, the CDR3 has 15 residues. Kept here is only the CDR3 DNA, which spans 45 bases and is read in frame from base 1. From the germline V gene, CDR1 is SGHAT and CDR2 is FQNNGV. This sample was taken from a study of tumor-infiltrating lymphocytes in glioblastoma multiforme (dated 2017 in TCRdb). Describing the broader study: The study tested whether intratumoral genomic heterogeneity fosters TIL diversity by jointly investigating somatic mutations, TIL diversity and immune response activity.

TCRB libraries were constructed from RNA through three rounds of nested multiplex PCR following a modified ARM-PCR protocol with multiple V-beta primers and a C-beta primer. ProtoScript II Reverse Transcriptase and a C-beta primer were used to synthesize TCRB-specific cDNA from around 0.52 ug total RNA. No unique molecular identifiers were described for the TCRB libraries. In the third PCR, barcodes and adapters were added over roughly 25 cycles with Deep VentR (exo-) polymerase, and the 250-500 bp bands were then gel purified. TCRB libraries were sequenced on an Illumina HiSeq 2500 with 250 bp paired-end reads. The study's own analysis went as follows. Reads were cleaned with Trimmomatic, merged with FLASH, assigned V, D and J segments with MiGEC, and analyzed with VDJtools. VDJtools was used to calculate the Shannon-Wiener diversity index, which quantified repertoire diversity. TCRdb ran its own pipeline on the public reads, namely fastp trimming at Q25 and MiXCR clone calling, and kept in-frame beta chains. CDR3 protein duplicates are merged, each entry listing the most common genes and DNA. The V and J calls were determined by TCRdb, not by the authors. Counted in this sample were about 11,000 distinct CDR3 sequences; 65% to 75% of them appeared once. About two fifths of the sample belongs to the ten largest clones.

Overall study outcomes, separate from this receptor: RNA-based TCR sequencing may distort clone frequencies because T cells carry unequal numbers of TCR transcripts. Generalizability is limited because the TCR and somatic mutation analysis included only one glioblastoma patient. The authors noted that sorting T cells into functional subsets, which was not done in the study, would be a future improvement.

For each of the roughly 11 tumor samples, the AllPrep DNA/RNA mini kit was used to purify genomic DNA and total RNA simultaneously. Every RNA sample had an OD 260/280 ratio above 1.9 and an RNA integrity number above 6.5. The sequence was obtained from a male donor with glioblastoma. Sequencing was done on a sample of brain tumor tissue. In this chain, TRBV11-2 is recombined with TRBJ2-1, with the D gene uncertain. The nucleotide sequence reads as follows: TGTGCCAGCAGCTTAGCGGGCCCATCGGGCAATGAGCAGTTCTTC. It translates as CASSLAGPSGNEQFF.